The entry below describes one T cell receptor beta chain. Its antigen is unidentified. Systemic immunosuppression or autoimmune disease history was grounds to exclude patients. Assay used: immunoSEQ multiplex PCR; TCRdb lists only in-frame clones, some missing. The sample shows around 66,000 clones, 82% of them seen only once. The data derive from a study of OX40 agonist ivuxolimab in advanced cancers. The study's findings and limits: Some nonresponders likewise displayed low normalized T-cell clonal expansion.

Germline-derived CDR1 and CDR2 are MNHEY and SVGAGI. The CDR3 runs to 14 residues. J was trimmed by 7 bases and V by 2 bases; bases with no gene match: 0. The sequences come from CD4+ or CD8+ T cells sorted from blood, collected in a trial of the OX40 agonist ivuxolimab. The V gene is TRBV6-5, the J gene TRBJ1-5; TRBD1 matches at 12 bases. This receptor was obtained from an adult with an advanced solid tumor such as melanoma, head and neck, liver or kidney cancer. The CDR3 sequence: CASSYGTGGQPQHF. The DNA for the CDR3 is TGTGCCAGCAGTTACGGGACAGGGGGCCAGCCCCAGCATTTT.